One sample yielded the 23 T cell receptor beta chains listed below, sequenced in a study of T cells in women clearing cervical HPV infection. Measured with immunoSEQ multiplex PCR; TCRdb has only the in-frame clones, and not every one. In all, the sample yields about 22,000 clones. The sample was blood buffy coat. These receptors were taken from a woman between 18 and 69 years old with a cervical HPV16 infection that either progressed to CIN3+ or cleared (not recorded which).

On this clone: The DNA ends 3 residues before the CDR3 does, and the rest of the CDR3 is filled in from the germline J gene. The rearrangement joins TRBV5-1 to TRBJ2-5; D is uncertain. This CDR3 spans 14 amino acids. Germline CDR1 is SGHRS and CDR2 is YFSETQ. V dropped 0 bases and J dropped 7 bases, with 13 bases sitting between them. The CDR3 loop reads CASSLGETRGTQYF. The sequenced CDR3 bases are TGCGCCAGCAGCTTGGGCGAGACAAGAGGGACC.

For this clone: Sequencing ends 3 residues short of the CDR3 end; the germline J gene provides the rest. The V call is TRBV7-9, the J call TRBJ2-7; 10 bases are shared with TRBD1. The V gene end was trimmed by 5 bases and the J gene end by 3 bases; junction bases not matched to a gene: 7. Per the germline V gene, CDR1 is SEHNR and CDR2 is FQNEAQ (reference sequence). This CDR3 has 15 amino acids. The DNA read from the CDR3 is TGTGCCAGCAGCCCCACCGGGACAGGGGACTACGAG. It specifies CASSPTGTGDYE. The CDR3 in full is CASSPTGTGDYEQYF. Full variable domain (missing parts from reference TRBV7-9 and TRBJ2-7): DTGVSQNPRHKITKRGQNVTFRCDPISEHNRLYWYRQTLGQGPEFLTYFQNEAQLEKSRLLSDRFSAERPKGSFSTLEIQRTEQGDSAMYLCASSPTGTGDYEQYFGPGTRLTVT.

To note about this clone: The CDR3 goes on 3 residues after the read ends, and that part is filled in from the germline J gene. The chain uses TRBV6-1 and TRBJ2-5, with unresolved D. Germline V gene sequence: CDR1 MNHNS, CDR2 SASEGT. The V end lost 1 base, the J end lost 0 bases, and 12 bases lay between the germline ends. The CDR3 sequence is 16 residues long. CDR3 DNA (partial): TGTGCCAGCAGTGAAGGGTTAGGAGACAACCAAGAGACC. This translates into CASSEGLGDNQET. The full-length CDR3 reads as CASSEGLGDNQETQYF.

The CDR3 region is CASSIIRYTEAFF. The sequenced part of the CDR3 DNA is TGTGCCAGCAGCATTATTCGGTACACTGAA. The chain uses TRBV11-2 and TRBJ1-1, with D hard to call. The DNA ends 3 residues before the CDR3 does, and the rest of the CDR3 is filled in from the germline J gene. This CDR3 has 13 amino acids. The germline V gene has CDR1 SGHAT and CDR2 FQNNGV. The V end lost 5 bases, the J end lost 3 bases, and 10 bases lay between the germline ends.

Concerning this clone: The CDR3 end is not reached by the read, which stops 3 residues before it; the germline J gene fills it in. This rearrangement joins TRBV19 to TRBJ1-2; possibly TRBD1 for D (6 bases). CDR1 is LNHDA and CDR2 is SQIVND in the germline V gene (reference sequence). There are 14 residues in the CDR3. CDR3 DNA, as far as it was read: TGTGCCAGTAGTATAGTCAACAGGGCTGGGGGC. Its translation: CASSIVNRAGG. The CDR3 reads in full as CASSIVNRAGGYTF. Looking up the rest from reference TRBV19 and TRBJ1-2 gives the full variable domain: DGGITQSPKYLFRKEGQNVTLSCEQNLNHDAMYWYRQDPGQGLRLIYYSQIVNDFQKGDIAEGYSVSREKKESFPLTVTSAQKNPTAFYLCASSIVNRAGGYTFGSGTRLTVV.

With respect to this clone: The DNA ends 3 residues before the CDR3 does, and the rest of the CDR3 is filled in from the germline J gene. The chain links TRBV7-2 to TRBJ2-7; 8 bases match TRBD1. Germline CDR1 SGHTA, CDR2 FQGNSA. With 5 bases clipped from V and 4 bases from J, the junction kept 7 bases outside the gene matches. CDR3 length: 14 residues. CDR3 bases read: TGTGCCAGCAGCCCCTATAGACAGGGGTACGAG. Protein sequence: CASSPYRQGYE. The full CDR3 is CASSPYRQGYEQYF.

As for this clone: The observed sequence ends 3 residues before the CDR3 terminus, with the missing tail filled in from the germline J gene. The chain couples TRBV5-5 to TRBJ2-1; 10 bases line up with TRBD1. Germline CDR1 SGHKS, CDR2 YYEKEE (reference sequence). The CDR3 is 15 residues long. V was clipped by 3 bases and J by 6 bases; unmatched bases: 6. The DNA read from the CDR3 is TGTGCCAGCAGCTCGGACAGGGGGTTGGTCAATGAG. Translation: CASSSDRGLVNE. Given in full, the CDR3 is CASSSDRGLVNEQFF.

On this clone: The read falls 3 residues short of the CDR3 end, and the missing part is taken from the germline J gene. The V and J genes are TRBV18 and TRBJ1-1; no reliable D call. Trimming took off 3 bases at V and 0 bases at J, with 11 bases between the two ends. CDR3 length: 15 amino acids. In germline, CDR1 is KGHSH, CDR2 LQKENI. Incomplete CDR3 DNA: TGTGCCAGCTCACCTAGAGACAACATGAACACTGAA. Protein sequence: CASSPRDNMNTE. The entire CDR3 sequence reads CASSPRDNMNTEAFF.

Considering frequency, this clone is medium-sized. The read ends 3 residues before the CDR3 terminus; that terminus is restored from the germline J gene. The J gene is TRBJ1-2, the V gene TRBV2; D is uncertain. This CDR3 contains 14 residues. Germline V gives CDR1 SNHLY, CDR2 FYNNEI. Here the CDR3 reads CASSAEDRAGGYTF. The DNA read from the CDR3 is TGTGCCAGCAGTGCAGAGGACCGCGCGGGGGGC.

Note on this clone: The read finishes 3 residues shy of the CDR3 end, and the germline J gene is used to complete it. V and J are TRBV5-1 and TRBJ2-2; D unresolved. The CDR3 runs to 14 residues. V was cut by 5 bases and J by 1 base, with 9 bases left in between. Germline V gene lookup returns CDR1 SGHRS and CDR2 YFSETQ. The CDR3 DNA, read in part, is TGCGCCAGCAGACCTAGAGGGAACACCGGGGAG. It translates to CASRPRGNTGE. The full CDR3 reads CASRPRGNTGELFF.

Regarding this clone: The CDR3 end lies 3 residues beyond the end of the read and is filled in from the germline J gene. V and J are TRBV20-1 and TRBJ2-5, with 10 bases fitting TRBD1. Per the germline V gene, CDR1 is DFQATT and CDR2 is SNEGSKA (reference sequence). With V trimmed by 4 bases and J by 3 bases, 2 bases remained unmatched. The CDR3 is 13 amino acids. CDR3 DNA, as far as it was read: TGCAGTGCTACGGACAGGGGGAAAGAGACC. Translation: CSATDRGKET. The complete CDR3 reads CSATDRGKETQYF.

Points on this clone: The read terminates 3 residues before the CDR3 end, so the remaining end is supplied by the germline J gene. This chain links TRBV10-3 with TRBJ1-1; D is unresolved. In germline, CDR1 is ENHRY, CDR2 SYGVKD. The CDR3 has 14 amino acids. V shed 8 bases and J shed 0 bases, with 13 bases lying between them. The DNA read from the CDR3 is TGTGCCATCTCTCTCTCCGCGGTGAACACTGAA. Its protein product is CAISLSAVNTE. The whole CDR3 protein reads CAISLSAVNTEAFF.

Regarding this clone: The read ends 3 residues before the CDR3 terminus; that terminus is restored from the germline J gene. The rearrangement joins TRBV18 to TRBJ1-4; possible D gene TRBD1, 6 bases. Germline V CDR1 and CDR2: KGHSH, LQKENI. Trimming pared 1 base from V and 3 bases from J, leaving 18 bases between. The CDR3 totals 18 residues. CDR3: CASSPRVYRAWANEKLFF. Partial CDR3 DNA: TGTGCCAGCTCACCACGGGTGTACAGGGCTTGGGCTAATGAAAAA.

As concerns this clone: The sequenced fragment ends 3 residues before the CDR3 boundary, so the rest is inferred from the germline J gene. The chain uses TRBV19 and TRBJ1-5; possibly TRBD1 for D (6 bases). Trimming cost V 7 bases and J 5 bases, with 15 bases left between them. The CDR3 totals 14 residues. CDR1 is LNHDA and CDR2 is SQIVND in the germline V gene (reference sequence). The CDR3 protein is CASTPLGGYQPQHF. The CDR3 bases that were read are TGTGCCAGTACCCCCTTAGGGGGATATCAGCCC.

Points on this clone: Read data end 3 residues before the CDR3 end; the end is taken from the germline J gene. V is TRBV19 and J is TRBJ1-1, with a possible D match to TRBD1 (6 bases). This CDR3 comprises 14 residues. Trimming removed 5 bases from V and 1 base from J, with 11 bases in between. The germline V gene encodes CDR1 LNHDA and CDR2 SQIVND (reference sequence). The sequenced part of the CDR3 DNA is TGTGCCAGTAGTCTTCAACAGGGGAACACTGAA. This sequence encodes CASSLQQGNTE. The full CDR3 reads CASSLQQGNTEAFF.

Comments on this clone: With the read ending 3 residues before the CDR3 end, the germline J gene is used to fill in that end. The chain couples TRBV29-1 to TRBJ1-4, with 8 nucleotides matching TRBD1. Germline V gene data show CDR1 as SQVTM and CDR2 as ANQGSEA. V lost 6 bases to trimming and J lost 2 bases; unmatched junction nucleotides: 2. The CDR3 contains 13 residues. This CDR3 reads CSVQGATNEKLFF. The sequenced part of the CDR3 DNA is TGCAGCGTCCAGGGGGCCACTAATGAAAAA.

The CDR3 DNA, read in part, is TGTGCCAGCAGTTACTCGGCAGGGCTGCCCCTCAACTATGGC. The encoded protein is CASSYSAGLPLNYG. The entire CDR3 protein is CASSYSAGLPLNYGYTF. The chain has TRBV6-2 or TRBV6-3 and TRBJ1-2; weak D call: TRBD1 (5 bases). The read ends 3 residues before the CDR3 terminus; that terminus is restored from the germline J gene. Trimming stripped 0 bases from V and 2 bases from J, with 16 bases between. The CDR3 length is 17 residues. The germline V gene encodes CDR1 MNHEY and CDR2 SVGEGT.

CDR3 sequence reads: CASSQTGVAYGYTF. The DNA read from the CDR3 is TGTGCCAGTAGCCAGACAGGGGTGGCCTATGGC. The genes are TRBV19 and TRBJ1-2; 8 nucleotides align to TRBD1. The read terminates 3 residues ahead of where the CDR3 ends, so the germline J gene completes it. CDR1 LNHDA and CDR2 SQIVND come from the germline V gene (reference sequence). Trimming removed 6 bases from V and 4 bases from J; junction bases left unmatched: 7. The CDR3 is made up of 14 amino acids.

CDR3 bases read: TGTGCCAGCAGCGCGGGACTACTTAAGAACAATGAG. This sequence encodes CASSAGLLKNNE. From start to end, the CDR3 is CASSAGLLKNNEQFF. The chain recombines TRBV7-8 with TRBJ2-1; TRBD2 aligns across 7 bases. The CDR3 is cut off 3 residues early in the read; its end comes from the germline J gene. Germline values: CDR1 SGHVS, CDR2 FQNEAQ. The ends lost 5 bases at V and 5 bases at J; junction bases unmatched: 9. CDR3 length: 15 residues.

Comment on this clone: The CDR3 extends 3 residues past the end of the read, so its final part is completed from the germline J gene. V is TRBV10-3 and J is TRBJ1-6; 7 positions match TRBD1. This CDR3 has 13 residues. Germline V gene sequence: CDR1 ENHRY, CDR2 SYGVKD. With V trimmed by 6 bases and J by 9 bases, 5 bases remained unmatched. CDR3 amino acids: CAIRGGAGSPLHF. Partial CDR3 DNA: TGTGCCATCAGAGGGGGCGCGGGTTCACCC.

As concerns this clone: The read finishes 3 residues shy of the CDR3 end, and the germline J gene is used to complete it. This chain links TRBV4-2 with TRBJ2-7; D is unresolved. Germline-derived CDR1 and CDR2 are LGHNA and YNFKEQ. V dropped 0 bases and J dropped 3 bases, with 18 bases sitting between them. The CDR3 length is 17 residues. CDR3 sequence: CASSQDVGGLLGYEQYF. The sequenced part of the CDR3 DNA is TGTGCCAGCAGCCAAGATGTAGGCGGCCTTCTCGGCTACGAG.

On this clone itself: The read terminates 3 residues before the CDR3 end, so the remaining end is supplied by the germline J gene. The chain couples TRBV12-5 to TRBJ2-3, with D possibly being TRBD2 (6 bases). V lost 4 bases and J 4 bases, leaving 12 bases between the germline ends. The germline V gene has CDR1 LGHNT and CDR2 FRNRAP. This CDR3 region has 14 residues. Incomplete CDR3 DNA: TGTGCTAGTGGTTCCGACTGGGGGGCAGATACG. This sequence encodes CASGSDWGADT. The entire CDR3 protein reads CASGSDWGADTQYF.

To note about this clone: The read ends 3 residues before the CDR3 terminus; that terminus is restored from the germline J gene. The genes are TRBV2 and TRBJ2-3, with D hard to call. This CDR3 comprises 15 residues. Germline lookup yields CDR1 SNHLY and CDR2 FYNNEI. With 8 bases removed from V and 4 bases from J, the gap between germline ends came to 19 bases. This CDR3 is CASVRSHVTADTQYF. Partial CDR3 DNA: TGTGCCAGCGTACGTAGTCATGTCACCGCAGATACG.